The 5 T cell receptor beta chains listed next were all sequenced from one sample in a study of OX40 agonist ivuxolimab in advanced cancers. Assay: immunoSEQ multiplex PCR; the TCRdb copy retains only in-frame clones and omits some. Of approximately 70,000 clones in the sample, about 80% are singletons; the top ten hold over 1.3%. Sample: CD4+ or CD8+ T cells sorted from blood, taken in a trial of the OX40 agonist ivuxolimab. The source is an adult with an advanced solid tumor such as melanoma, head and neck, liver or kidney cancer.

The chain has TRBV2 and TRBJ1-2; D ambiguous. Trimming removed 7 bases from V and 4 bases from J, with 10 bases in between. The CDR3 covers 12 residues. Germline V lookup: CDR1 SNHLY, CDR2 FYNNEI. The CDR3 reads CASMEGTYGYTF. Here the CDR3 DNA reads TGTGCCAGCATGGAGGGCACCTATGGCTACACCTTC.

This chain uses TRBV7-7 with TRBJ2-5, with 7 bases identical to TRBD1. Per the germline V gene, CDR1 is SSHAT and CDR2 is FNYEAQ (reference sequence). V dropped 1 base and J dropped 5; count of bases not matched to a gene: 7. The CDR3 runs 15 residues. CDR3 bases: TGTGCCAGCAGCTTAGGGGGACAGATCCAGGAGACCCAGTACTTC. Its protein is CASSLGGQIQETQYF.

The CDR3 region has the DNA TGTGCCAGCAGTAACAGGGGGCCCACCTACGAGCAGTACTTC. Amino acids: CASSNRGPTYEQYF. The chain employs TRBV27 and TRBJ2-7, with 9 bases fitting TRBD1. V lost 5 bases to trimming and J lost 2 bases; unmatched junction nucleotides: 4. CDR1 and CDR2 from the germline V gene are MNHEY and SMNVEV (reference sequence). This CDR3 has 14 residues.

This chain uses TRBV4-1 with TRBJ1-4; D uncertain. The CDR3 extends over 12 amino acids. Germline values: CDR1 MGHRA, CDR2 YSYEKL. With 2 bases removed from V and 3 bases from J, the gap between germline ends came to 1 base. The CDR3 region has the DNA TGCGCCAGCAGCCAACCTAATGAAAAACTGTTTTTT. Translated, it gives CASSQPNEKLFF.

This clone is a singleton in its sample. The CDR3 DNA is TGTGCCAGCAGCCAAGATCGGGGTGACACTGAAGCTTTCTTT. This codes for CASSQDRGDTEAFF. This chain joins TRBV14 and TRBJ1-1; D is undetermined. CDR1 is SGHDN, CDR2 FVKESK, per germline. V lost 0 bases, J lost 3 bases, and 8 bases lay in between. The CDR3 runs to 14 residues.